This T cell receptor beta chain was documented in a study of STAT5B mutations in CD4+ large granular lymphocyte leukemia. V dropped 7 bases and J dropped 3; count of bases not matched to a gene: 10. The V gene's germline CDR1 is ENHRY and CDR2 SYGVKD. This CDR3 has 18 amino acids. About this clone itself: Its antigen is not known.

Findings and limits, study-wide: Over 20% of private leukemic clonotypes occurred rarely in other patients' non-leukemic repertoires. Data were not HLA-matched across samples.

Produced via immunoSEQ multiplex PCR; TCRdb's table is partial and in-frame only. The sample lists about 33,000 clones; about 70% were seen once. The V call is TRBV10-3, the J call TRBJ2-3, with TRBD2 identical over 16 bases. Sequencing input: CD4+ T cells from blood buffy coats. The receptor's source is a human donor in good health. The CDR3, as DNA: TGTGCCATCAAACCGGGACTAGCGGGGGGGCGTGGAACAGATACGCAGTATTTT. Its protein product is CAIKPGLAGGRGTDTQYF.